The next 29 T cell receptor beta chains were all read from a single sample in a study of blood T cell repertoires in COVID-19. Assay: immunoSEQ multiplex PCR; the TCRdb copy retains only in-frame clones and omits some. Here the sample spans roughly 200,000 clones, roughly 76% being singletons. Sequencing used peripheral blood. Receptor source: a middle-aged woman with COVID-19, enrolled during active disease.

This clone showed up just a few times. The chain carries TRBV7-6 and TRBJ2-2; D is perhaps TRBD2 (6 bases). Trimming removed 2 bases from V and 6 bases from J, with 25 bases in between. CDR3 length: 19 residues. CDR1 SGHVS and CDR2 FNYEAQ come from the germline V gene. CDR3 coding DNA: TGTGCCAGCAGCTTACCCGGGGGTTCAGGGACGTCAGCGGCCGGGGAGCTGTTTTTT. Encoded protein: CASSLPGGSGTSAAGELFF. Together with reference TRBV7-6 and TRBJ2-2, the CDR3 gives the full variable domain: GAGVSQSPRYKVTKRGQDVALRCDPISGHVSLYWYRQALGQGPEFLTYFNYEAQQDKSGLPNDRFSAERPEGSISTLTIQRTEQRDSAMYRCASSLPGGSGTSAAGELFFGEGSRLTVL.

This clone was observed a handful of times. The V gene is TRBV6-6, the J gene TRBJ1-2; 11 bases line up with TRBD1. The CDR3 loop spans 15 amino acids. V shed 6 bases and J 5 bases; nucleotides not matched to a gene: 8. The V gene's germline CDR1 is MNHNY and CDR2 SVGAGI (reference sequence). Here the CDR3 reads CASRPGTGGVYGYTF. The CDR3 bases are TGTGCCAGCAGACCCGGGACAGGGGGGGTTTATGGCTACACCTTC.

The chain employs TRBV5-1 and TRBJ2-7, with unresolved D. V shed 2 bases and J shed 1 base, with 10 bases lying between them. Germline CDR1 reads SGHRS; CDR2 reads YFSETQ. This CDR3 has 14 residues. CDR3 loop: CASSLQTASYEQYF. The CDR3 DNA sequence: TGCGCCAGCAGCTTACAGACCGCATCCTACGAGCAGTACTTC. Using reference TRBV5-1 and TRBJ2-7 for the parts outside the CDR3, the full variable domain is KAGVTQTPRYLIKTRGQQVTLSCSPISGHRSVSWYQQTPGQGLQFLFEYFSETQRNKGNFPGRFSGRQFSNSRSEMNVSTLELGDSALYLCASSLQTASYEQYFGPGTRLTVT.

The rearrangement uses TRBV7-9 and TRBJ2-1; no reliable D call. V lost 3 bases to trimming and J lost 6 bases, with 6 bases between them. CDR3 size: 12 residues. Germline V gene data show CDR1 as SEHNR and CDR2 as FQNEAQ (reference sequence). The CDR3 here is CASSFLVNEQFF. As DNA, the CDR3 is TGTGCCAGCAGCTTTCTCGTCAATGAGCAGTTCTTC.

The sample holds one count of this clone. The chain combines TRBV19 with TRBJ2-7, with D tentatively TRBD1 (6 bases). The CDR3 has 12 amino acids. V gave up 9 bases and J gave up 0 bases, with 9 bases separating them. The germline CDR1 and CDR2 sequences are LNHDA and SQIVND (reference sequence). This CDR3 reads CARGAVSYEQYV. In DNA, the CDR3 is TGTGCCAGGGGGGCAGTCTCCTACGAGCAGTACGTC.

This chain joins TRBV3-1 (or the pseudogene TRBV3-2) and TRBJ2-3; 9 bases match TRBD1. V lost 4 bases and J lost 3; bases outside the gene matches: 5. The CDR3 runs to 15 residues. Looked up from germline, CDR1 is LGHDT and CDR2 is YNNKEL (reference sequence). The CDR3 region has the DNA TGTGCCAGCAGCCTACAGGGGGCGCAGACAGATACGCAGTATTTT. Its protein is CASSLQGAQTDTQYF.

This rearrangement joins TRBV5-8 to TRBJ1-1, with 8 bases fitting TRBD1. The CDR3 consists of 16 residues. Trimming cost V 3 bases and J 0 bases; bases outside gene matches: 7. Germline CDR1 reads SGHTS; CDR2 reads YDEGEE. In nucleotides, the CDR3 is TGTGCCAGCAGCTCCCAGACAGGGGCCATGAACACTGAAGCTTTCTTT. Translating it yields CASSSQTGAMNTEAFF. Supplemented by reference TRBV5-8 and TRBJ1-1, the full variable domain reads EAGVTQSPTHLIKTRGQQATLRCSPISGHTSVYWYQQALGLGLQFLLWYDEGEERNRGNFPPRFSGRQFPNYSSELNVNALELEDSALYLCASSSQTGAMNTEAFFGQGTRLTVV.

Here the CDR3 DNA reads TGTGCCAGCAGCCCGGACAGGGGGCGATTGAGTACCGGGGAGCTGTTTTTT. It specifies CASSPDRGRLSTGELFF. The rearrangement uses TRBV27 and TRBJ2-2, with 11 bases aligning to TRBD1. The length of the CDR3 is 17 residues. Germline V gives CDR1 MNHEY, CDR2 SMNVEV (reference sequence). V gave up 6 bases and J gave up 5 bases; unmatched junction bases: 11.

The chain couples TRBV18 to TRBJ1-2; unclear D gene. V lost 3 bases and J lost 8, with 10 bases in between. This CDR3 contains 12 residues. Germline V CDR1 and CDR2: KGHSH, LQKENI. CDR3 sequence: CASSPTAQGYTF. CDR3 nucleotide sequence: TGTGCCAGCTCACCGACTGCGCAAGGCTACACCTTC.

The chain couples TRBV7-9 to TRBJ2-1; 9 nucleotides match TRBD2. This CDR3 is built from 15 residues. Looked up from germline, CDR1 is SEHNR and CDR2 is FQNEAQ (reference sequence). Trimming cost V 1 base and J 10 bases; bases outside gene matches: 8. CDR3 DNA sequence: TGTGCCAGCAGCTTAGTGGGCGGGGGGGCCTCCGAGCAGTTCTTC. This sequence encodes CASSLVGGGASEQFF.

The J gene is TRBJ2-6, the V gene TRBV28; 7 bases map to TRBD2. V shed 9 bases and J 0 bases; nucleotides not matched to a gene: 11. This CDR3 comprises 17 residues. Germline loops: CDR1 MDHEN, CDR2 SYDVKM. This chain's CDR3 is CASHSGGTLSGANVLTF. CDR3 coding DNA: TGTGCCAGTCACTCGGGGGGTACCCTCTCTGGGGCCAACGTCCTGACTTTC. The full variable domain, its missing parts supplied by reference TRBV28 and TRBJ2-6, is DVKVTQSSRYLVKRTGEKVFLECVQDMDHENMFWYRQDPGLGLRLIYFSYDVKMKEKGDIPEGYSVSREKKERFSLILESASTNQTSMYLCASHSGGTLSGANVLTFGAGSRLTVL.

CDR3 bases: TGTGCCAGCAGCTTCCAGGGCGGGGGGCCCTACAATGAGCAGTTCTTC. This encodes CASSFQGGGPYNEQFF. The rearrangement joins TRBV11-3 to TRBJ2-1; 8 bases are a match to TRBD2. J gave up 2 bases and V 3 bases, and 6 bases lay outside the gene matches. CDR1 is SGHNT, CDR2 YENEEA, per germline. The CDR3 totals 16 residues.

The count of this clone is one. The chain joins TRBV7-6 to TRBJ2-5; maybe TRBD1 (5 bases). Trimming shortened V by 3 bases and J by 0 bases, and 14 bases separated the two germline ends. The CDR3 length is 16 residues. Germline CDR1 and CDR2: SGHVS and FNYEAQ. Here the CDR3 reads CASSLGSQEYQETQYF. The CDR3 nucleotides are TGTGCCAGCAGCTTGGGATCACAGGAGTACCAAGAGACCCAGTACTTC.

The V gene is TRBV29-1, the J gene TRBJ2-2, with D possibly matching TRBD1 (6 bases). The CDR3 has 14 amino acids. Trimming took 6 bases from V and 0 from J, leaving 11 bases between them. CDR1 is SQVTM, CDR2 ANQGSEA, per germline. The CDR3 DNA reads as TGCAGCGTGGCAGGGGCCCCGAACACCGGGGAGCTGTTTTTT. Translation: CSVAGAPNTGELFF.

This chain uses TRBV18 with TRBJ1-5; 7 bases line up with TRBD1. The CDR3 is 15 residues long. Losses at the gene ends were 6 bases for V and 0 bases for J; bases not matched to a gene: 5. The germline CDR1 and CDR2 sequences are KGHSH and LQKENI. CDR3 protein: CASSPTGNSNQPQHF. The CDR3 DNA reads TGTGCCAGCTCCCCGACAGGGAATAGCAATCAGCCCCAGCATTTT.

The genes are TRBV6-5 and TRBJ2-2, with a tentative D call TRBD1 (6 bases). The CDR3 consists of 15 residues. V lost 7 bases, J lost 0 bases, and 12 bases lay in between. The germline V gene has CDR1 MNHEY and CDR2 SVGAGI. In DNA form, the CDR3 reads TGTGCCAGCACCCGGACAGCCGCGAACACCGGGGAGCTGTTTTTT. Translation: CASTRTAANTGELFF.

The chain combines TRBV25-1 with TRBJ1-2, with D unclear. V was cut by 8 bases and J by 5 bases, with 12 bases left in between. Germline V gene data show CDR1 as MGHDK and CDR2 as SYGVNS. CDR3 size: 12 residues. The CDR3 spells CASSGEQYGYTF. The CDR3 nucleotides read TGTGCCAGCTCGGGAGAGCAATATGGCTACACCTTC.

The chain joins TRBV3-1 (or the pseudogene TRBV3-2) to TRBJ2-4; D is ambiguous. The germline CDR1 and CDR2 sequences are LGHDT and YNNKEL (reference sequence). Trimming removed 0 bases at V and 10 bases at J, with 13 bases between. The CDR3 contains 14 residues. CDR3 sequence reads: CASSQDLGVRIQYF. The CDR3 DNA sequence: TGTGCCAGCAGCCAAGATTTGGGCGTCCGGATTCAGTACTTC.

This CDR3 is CASSLGDSNEKLFF. The CDR3 DNA follows: TGCGCCAGCAGCTTGGGGGACAGTAATGAAAAACTGTTTTTT. This chain uses TRBV5-1 with TRBJ1-4; 7 positions agree with TRBD1. This CDR3 has 14 residues. Trimming cost V 0 bases and J 4 bases; bases outside gene matches: 0. Germline CDR1 SGHRS, CDR2 YFSETQ. Filled out from reference TRBV5-1 and TRBJ1-4, the complete variable domain reads KAGVTQTPRYLIKTRGQQVTLSCSPISGHRSVSWYQQTPGQGLQFLFEYFSETQRNKGNFPGRFSGRQFSNSRSEMNVSTLELGDSALYLCASSLGDSNEKLFFGSGTQLSVL.

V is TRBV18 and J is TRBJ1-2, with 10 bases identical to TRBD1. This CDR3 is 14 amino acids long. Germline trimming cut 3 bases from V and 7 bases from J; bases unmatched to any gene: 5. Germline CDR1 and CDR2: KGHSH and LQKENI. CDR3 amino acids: CASSPRQGAAGYTF. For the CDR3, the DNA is TGTGCCAGCTCACCCAGACAGGGGGCGGCTGGCTACACCTTC.

CDR3 nucleotides: TGTGCCATCAGTGGAAACACGAACACCGGGGAGCTGTTTTTT. This codes for CAISGNTNTGELFF. This sequence joins TRBV10-3 and TRBJ2-2; D is undetermined. This CDR3 has 14 residues. Looked up from germline, CDR1 is ENHRY and CDR2 is SYGVKD. V gave up 4 bases and J gave up 0 bases, with 6 bases separating them.

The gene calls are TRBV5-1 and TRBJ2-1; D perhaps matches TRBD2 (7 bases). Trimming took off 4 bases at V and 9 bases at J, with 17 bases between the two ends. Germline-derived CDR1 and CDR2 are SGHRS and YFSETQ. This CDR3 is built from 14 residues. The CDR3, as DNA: TGCGCCAGCAGCGAGGGGGGCGGGGGCGGTGAGCAGTTCTTC. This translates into CASSEGGGGGEQFF.

The CDR3 sequence: CAWRRQGNSPLHF. The CDR3, as DNA: TGTGCCTGGAGAAGACAGGGTAATTCACCCCTCCACTTT. The V and J genes are TRBV30 and TRBJ1-6; 7 bases fit TRBD1. Germline loops: CDR1 GTSNPN, CDR2 SVGIG (reference sequence). V shed 3 bases, J shed 6 bases, and the junction held 2 bases outside the gene matches. This CDR3 comprises 13 residues.

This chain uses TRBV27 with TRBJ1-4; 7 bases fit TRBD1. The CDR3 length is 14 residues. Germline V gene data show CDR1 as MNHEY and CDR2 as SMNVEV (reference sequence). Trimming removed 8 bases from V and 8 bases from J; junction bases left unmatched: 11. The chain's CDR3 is CASAEGANREKLFF. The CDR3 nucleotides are TGTGCCAGCGCCGAGGGGGCGAATCGGGAAAAACTGTTTTTT.

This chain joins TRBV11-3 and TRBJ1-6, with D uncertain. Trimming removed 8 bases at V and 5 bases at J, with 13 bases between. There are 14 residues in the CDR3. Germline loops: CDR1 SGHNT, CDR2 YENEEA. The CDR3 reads CASPCSGNNSPLHF. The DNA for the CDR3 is TGTGCCAGCCCCTGCTCGGGTAATAATTCACCCCTCCACTTT.

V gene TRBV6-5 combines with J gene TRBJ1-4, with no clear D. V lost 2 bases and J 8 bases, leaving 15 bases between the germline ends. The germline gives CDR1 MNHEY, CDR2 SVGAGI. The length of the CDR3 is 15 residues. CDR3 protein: CASSYGVGENEKLFF. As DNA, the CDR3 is TGTGCCAGCAGTTACGGTGTCGGGGAGAACGAAAAACTGTTTTTT.

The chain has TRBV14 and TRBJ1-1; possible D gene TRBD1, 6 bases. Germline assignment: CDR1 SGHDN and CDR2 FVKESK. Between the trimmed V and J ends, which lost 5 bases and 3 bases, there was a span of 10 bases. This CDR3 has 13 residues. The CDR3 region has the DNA TGTGCCAGCAGCTCACAGGGACACACTGAAGCTTTCTTT. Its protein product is CASSSQGHTEAFF.

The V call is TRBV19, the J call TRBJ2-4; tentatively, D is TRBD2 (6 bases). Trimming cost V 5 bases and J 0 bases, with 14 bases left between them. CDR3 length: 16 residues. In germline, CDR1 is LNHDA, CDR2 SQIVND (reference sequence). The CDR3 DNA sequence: TGTGCCAGTAGTGCAAACCCGGGGGTAGCCAAAAACATTCAGTACTTC. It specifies CASSANPGVAKNIQYF.

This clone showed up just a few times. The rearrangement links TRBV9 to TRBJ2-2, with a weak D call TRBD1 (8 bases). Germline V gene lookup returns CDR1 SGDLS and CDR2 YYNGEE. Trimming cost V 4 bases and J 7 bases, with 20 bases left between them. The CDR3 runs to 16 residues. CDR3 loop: CASSPSGTGLIGELFF. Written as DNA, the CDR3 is TGTGCCAGCAGCCCAAGCGGGACAGGTCTCATCGGGGAGCTGTTTTTT.